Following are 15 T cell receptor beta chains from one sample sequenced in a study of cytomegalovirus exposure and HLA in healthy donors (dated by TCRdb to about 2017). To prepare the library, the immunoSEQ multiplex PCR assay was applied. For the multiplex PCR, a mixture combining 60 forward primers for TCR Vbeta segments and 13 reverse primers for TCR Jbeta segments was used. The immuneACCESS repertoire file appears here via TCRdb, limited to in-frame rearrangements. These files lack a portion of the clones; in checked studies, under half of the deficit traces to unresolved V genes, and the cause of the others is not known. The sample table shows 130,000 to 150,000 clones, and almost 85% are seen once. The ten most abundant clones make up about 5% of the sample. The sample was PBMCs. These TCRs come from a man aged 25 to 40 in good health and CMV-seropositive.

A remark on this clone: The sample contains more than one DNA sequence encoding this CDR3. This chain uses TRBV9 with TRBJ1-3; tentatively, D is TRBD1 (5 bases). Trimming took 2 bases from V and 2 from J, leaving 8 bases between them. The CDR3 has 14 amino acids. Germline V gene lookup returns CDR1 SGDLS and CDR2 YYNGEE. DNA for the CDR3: TGTGCCAGCAGCGTTGGGGCCGCTGGAAACACCATATATTTT. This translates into CASSVGAAGNTIYF.

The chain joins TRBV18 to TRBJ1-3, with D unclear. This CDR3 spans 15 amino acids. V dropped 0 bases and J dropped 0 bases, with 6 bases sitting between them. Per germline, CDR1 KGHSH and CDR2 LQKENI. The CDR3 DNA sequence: TGTGCCAGCTCACCACCCCCGAGCTCTGGAAACACCATATATTTT. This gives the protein CASSPPPSSGNTIYF. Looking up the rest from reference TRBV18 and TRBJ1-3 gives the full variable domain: NAGVMQNPRHLVRRRGQEARLRCSPMKGHSHVYWYRQLPEEGLKFMVYLQKENIIDESGMPKERFSAEFPKEGPSILRIQQVVRGDSAAYFCASSPPPSSGNTIYFGEGSWLTVV.

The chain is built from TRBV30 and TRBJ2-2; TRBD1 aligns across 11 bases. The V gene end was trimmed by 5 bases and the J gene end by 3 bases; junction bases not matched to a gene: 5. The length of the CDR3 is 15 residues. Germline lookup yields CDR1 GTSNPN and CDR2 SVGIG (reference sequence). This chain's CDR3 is CAWAGTGGYTGELFF. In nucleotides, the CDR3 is TGTGCCTGGGCCGGGACAGGGGGTTACACCGGGGAGCTGTTTTTT. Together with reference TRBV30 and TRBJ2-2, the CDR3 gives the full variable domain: SQTIHQWPATLVQPVGSPLSLECTVEGTSNPNLYWYRQAAGRGLQLLFYSVGIGQISSEVPQNLSASRPQDRQFILSSKKLLLSDSGFYLCAWAGTGGYTGELFFGEGSRLTVL.

The CDR3 reads CAISVGMMNGHNEQFF. CDR3 nucleotide sequence: TGTGCCATCAGTGTAGGAATGATGAATGGGCACAATGAGCAGTTCTTC. This sequence joins TRBV10-3 and TRBJ2-1, with D unclear. This CDR3 comprises 16 residues. The ends were cut back, 4 bases at V and 5 bases at J, with 18 bases in the middle. Looked up from germline, CDR1 is ENHRY and CDR2 is SYGVKD.

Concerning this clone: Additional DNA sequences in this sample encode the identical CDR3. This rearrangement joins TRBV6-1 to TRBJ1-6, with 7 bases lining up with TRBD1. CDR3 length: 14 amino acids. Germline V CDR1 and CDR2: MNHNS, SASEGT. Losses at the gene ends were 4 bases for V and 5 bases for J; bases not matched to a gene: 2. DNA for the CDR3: TGTGCCAGCAGTGGGGACAGCCATAATTCACCCCTCCACTTT. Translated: CASSGDSHNSPLHF.

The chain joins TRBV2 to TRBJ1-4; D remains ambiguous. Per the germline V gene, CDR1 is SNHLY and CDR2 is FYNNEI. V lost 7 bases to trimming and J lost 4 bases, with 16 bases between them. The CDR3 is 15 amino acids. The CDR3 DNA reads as TGTGCCAGCACGGGAGGAAAGGGATATAATGAAAAACTGTTTTTT. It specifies CASTGGKGYNEKLFF.

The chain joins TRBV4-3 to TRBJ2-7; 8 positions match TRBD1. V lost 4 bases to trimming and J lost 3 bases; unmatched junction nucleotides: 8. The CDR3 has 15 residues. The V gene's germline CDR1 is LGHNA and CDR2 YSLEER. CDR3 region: CASSPRTGRIYEQYF. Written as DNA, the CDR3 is TGCGCCAGCAGCCCGAGGACAGGGAGGATCTACGAGCAGTACTTC.

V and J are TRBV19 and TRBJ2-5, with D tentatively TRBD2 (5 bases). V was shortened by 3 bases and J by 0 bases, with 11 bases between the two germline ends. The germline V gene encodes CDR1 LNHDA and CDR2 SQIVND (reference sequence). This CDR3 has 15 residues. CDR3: CASSMEVTYQETQYF. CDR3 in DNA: TGTGCCAGTAGTATGGAGGTAACCTACCAAGAGACCCAGTACTTC.

The CDR3 DNA reads TGTGCCAGCAGTTTTCAGCCACCTAGCTCCTACGAGCAGTACTTC. Its protein product is CASSFQPPSSYEQYF. The chain carries TRBV28 and TRBJ2-7, with unresolved D. Trimming took 3 bases from V and 0 from J, leaving 12 bases between them. The germline gives CDR1 MDHEN, CDR2 SYDVKM. This CDR3 has 15 residues.

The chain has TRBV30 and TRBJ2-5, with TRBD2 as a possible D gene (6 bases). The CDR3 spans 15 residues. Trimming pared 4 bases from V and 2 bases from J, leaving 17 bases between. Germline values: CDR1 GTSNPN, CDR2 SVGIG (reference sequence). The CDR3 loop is CAWNRDSGAQETQYF. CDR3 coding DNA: TGTGCCTGGAACCGGGACTCCGGGGCACAAGAGACCCAGTACTTC.

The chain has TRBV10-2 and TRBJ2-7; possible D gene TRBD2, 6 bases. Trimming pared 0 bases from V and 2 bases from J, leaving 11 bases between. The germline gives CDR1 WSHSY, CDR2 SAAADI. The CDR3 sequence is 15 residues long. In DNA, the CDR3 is TGCGCCAGCAGTGAGTCTTCGGGGGTAACCTACGAGCAGTACTTC. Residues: CASSESSGVTYEQYF.

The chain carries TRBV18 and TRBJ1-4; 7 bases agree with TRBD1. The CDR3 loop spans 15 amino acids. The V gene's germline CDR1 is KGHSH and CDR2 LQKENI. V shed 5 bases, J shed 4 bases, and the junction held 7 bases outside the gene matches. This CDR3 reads CASSYTGQSNEKLFF. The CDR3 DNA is TGTGCCAGCTCATATACGGGACAGAGTAATGAAAAACTGTTTTTT. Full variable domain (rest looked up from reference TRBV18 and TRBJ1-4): NAGVMQNPRHLVRRRGQEARLRCSPMKGHSHVYWYRQLPEEGLKFMVYLQKENIIDESGMPKERFSAEFPKEGPSILRIQQVVRGDSAAYFCASSYTGQSNEKLFFGSGTQLSVL.

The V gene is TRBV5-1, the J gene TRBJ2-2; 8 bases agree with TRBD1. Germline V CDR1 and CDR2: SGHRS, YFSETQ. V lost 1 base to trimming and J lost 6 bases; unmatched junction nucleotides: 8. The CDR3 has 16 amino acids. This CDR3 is CASSLLRQGTSGELFF. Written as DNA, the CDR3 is TGCGCCAGCAGCTTGCTTAGACAGGGGACGTCCGGGGAGCTGTTTTTT.

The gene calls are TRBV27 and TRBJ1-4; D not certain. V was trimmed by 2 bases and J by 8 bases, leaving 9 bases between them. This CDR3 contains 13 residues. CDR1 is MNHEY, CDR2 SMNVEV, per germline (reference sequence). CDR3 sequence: CASSLRRVEKLFF. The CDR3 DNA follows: TGTGCCAGCAGTTTACGTCGGGTGGAAAAACTGTTTTTT.

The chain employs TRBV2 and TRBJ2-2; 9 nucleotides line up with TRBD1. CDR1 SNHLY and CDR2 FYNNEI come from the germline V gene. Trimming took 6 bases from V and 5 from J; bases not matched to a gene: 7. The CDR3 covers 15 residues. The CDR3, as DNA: TGTGCCAGCAGAGAAACGGGACAGGGTACCGGGGAGCTGTTTTTT. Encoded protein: CASRETGQGTGELFF.